One and the same sample provided the 6 T cell receptor beta chains below, sequenced in a study of OX40 agonist ivuxolimab in advanced cancers. Receptor libraries were prepared by the immunoSEQ multiplex PCR assay. TCRdb re-hosts the immuneACCESS table, in-frame sequences only. Its copies lack some clones; in the studies checked, an unresolved V gene accounts for under half of them, and the cause for the rest is not known. Within this sample are 84,000 or so clones, with over 85% of them counted one time only. The ten biggest clones cover approximately 10% of the sample. Specimen: CD4+ or CD8+ T cells sorted from blood, collected in a trial of the OX40 agonist ivuxolimab. Source of these receptors: an adult with an advanced solid tumor such as melanoma, head and neck, liver or kidney cancer.

This chain joins TRBV7-9 and TRBJ2-7; TRBD1 might be the D (6 bases). The CDR3 has 18 residues. The germline V and J ends were trimmed by 5 bases and 4 bases, with 27 bases remaining between them. CDR1 and CDR2 (germline): SEHNR, FQNEAQ (reference sequence). CDR3 coding DNA: TGTGCCAGCAGCCCCGGACTGTCGATTTGGGGGCGCCCTTACGAGCAGTACTTC. Translation: CASSPGLSIWGRPYEQYF.

This chain joins TRBV28 and TRBJ1-1; 9 bases align to TRBD1. Germline V gene sequence: CDR1 MDHEN, CDR2 SYDVKM. V was clipped by 10 bases and J by 2 bases; unmatched bases: 14. CDR3 size: 16 residues. The CDR3 region has the DNA TGTGCCATCGACCGGGACAGGGAGTACATTAACACTGAAGCTTTCTTT. Translated, it gives CAIDRDREYINTEAFF.

The CDR3 sequence is CASSQVPNVGNTIYF. The CDR3 DNA sequence: TGCGCCAGCAGCCAAGTCCCTAATGTAGGAAACACCATATATTTT. The chain couples TRBV4-1 to TRBJ1-3; no reliable D call. The CDR3 covers 15 residues. Between the trimmed V and J ends, which lost 1 base and 4 bases, there was a span of 11 bases. Germline values: CDR1 MGHRA, CDR2 YSYEKL.

This chain joins TRBV27 and TRBJ1-3; D uncertain. The germline V and J ends were trimmed by 1 base and 4 bases, with 5 bases remaining between them. Germline lookup yields CDR1 MNHEY and CDR2 SMNVEV (reference sequence). This CDR3 is built from 13 residues. The CDR3 region is CASSLYPGNTIYF. The CDR3 region has the DNA TGTGCCAGCAGTTTATACCCCGGAAACACCATATATTTT.

J is TRBJ2-3 and V is TRBV6-5, with TRBD2 identical over 7 bases. The CDR3 spans 16 residues. CDR1 is MNHEY and CDR2 is SVGAGI in the germline V gene. The junction had 10 bases not matched to a gene; V was cut back by 0 bases and J by 7 bases. CDR3 region: CASSYSGAGRGNTQYF. The CDR3 nucleotides are TGTGCCAGCAGTTACTCCGGGGCAGGGAGGGGAAATACGCAGTATTTT.

V is TRBV7-8 and J is TRBJ1-1, with D perhaps matching TRBD1 (5 bases). This CDR3 spans 15 amino acids. Germline V gene data show CDR1 as SGHVS and CDR2 as FQNEAQ. V lost 2 bases to trimming and J lost 10 bases, with 20 bases between them. In DNA, the CDR3 is TGTGCCAGCAGCTTAACCTACGGGGCAAGCATGGGAGCTTTCTTT. This translates into CASSLTYGASMGAFF.